The 21 T cell receptor beta chains in this list originate from one sample, sequenced in a study of blood T cells in healthy people across ages. The authors ran a second PCR of 7 to 11 cycles using a sample-barcoded 5' primer and a J-beta primer mix. MiXCR was run by TCRdb on the 5' RACE reads, yielding one entry per CDR3 protein. The sample includes about 1.8 million distinct CDR3 sequences, roughly 52% seen only once; the top ten take less than 2.5%. Sequenced material: blood. The receptors derive from a woman aged 40 to 49 in good health.

Regarding this clonotype: At one end, the junction sequence differs from germline, possibly due to a read error. The chain is built from TRBV18 and TRBJ1-2; D ambiguous. In germline, CDR1 is KGHSH, CDR2 LQKENI. The CDR3 sequence is 14 residues long. DNA of the CDR3: TGTGCCGGCTCTCCCTCCTCTTCTAACTATGGCTACACCTTC. This codes for CAGSPSSSNYGYTF.

The CDR3 region is CASSIQDYEQYF. CDR3 DNA: TGTGCCAGCAGTATACAGGACTACGAGCAGTACTTC. The chain uses TRBV6-2 or TRBV6-3 and TRBJ2-5, with a weak D call TRBD1 (5 bases). The end of the DNA is better explained by TRBJ2-7, so the J call may be wrong. The CDR3 consists of 12 residues. Germline CDR1 reads MNHEY; CDR2 reads SVGEGT.

This chain links TRBV6-2 or TRBV6-3 with TRBJ1-1; D uncertain. Trimming pared 4 bases from V and 5 bases from J, leaving 8 bases between. This CDR3 is built from 12 residues. CDR1 is MNHEY, CDR2 SVGEGT, per germline. The CDR3 region has the DNA TGTGCCAGCAGTTCTCAGGAAACTGAAGCTTTCTTT. It is translated as CASSSQETEAFF.

The DNA for the CDR3 is TGTGCCAGCAGTGAATCGTGGAGGAGATCAAACTATGGCTACACCTTC. Its translation: CASSESWRRSNYGYTF. J is TRBJ1-2 and V is TRBV25-1; D is ambiguous. Trimming pared 1 base from V and 2 bases from J, leaving 14 bases between. CDR3 length equals 16 residues. In germline, CDR1 is MGHDK, CDR2 SYGVNS.

This clonotype has a count of ten or more. The V gene is TRBV12-3 or TRBV12-4, the J gene TRBJ2-1, with 9 bases matching TRBD2. Trimming cost V 3 bases and J 5 bases; bases outside gene matches: 2. This CDR3 spans 14 amino acids. The CDR3 DNA reads TGTGCCAGCAGTTTGAGCGGGGGGAACAATGAGCAGTTCTTC. Translated, it gives CASSLSGGNNEQFF.

As regards this clonotype: Sequence at one end of the junction differs from germline and may be a read error. The V and J genes are TRBV9 and TRBJ2-5, with TRBD2 matching 9 bases. The CDR3 runs to 15 residues. Germline CDR1 and CDR2: SGDLS and YYNGEE. The CDR3 sequence is CTSSQEGTSRETQYF. DNA for the CDR3: TGTACCAGCAGCCAAGAGGGGACTAGCAGAGAGACCCAGTACTTC.

This clonotype was recorded a few times. This rearrangement joins TRBV7-8 to TRBJ2-7; D remains unclear. This CDR3 is 15 amino acids long. The germline V and J ends were trimmed by 1 base and 2 bases, with 12 bases remaining between them. CDR1 and CDR2 (germline): SGHVS, FQNEAQ. DNA for the CDR3: TGTGCCAGCAGCTTAGAGGAAGGCTTTACCTACGAGCAGTACTTC. Its protein is CASSLEEGFTYEQYF.

V and J are TRBV14 and TRBJ2-7, with D perhaps assigned TRBD1 or TRBD2 (5 bases each). Trimming shortened V by 0 bases and J by 1 base, and 13 bases separated the two germline ends. The CDR3 contains 16 residues. CDR1 is SGHDN, CDR2 FVKESK, per germline. The CDR3 here is CASSQDGAGKSYEQYF. The CDR3 region has the DNA TGTGCCAGCAGCCAAGACGGGGCTGGGAAATCCTACGAGCAGTACTTC.

The CDR3 reads CASRSVQETQYF. CDR3 nucleotides: TGTGCCAGCCGGTCCGTGCAAGAGACCCAGTACTTC. This chain connects TRBV28 to TRBJ2-5, with D hard to call. V shed 8 bases and J shed 2 bases, with 9 bases lying between them. Per the germline V gene, CDR1 is MDHEN and CDR2 is SYDVKM. This CDR3 is 12 amino acids long.

The gene calls are TRBV4-2 and TRBJ2-1, with TRBD1 matching 11 bases. V lost 0 bases and J lost 5; bases outside the gene matches: 6. This CDR3 comprises 17 residues. CDR1 and CDR2 (germline): LGHNA, YNFKEQ. CDR3 coding DNA: TGTGCCAGCAGCCAAGAGATAGTGGGACAGGGGGACAATGAGCAGTTCTTC. Translation gives CASSQEIVGQGDNEQFF.

The rearrangement links TRBV6-1 to TRBJ2-4; 9 nucleotides agree with TRBD1. CDR1 and CDR2 (germline): MNHNS, SASEGT. The CDR3 contains 20 residues. J lost 0 bases, V lost 6 bases, and 18 bases had no gene match. The DNA for the CDR3 is TGTGCCAGCAGACCGAAGAGGACAGGGGTGATATCGGAAGCCAAAAACATTCAGTACTTC. It is translated as CASRPKRTGVISEAKNIQYF.

The CDR3 here is CASGGDSPYEQYF. The DNA of the CDR3 is TGCGCCAGCGGTGGGGACAGTCCCTACGAGCAGTACTTC. The chain uses TRBV5-1 and TRBJ2-7, with 7 bases lining up with TRBD1. CDR3 length: 13 amino acids. V gave up 7 bases and J gave up 2 bases; unmatched junction bases: 6. CDR1 and CDR2 (germline): SGHRS, YFSETQ.

The J gene is TRBJ2-5, the V gene TRBV27, with D unclear. Trimming pared 6 bases from V and 3 bases from J, leaving 14 bases between. CDR1 MNHEY and CDR2 SMNVEV come from the germline V gene (reference sequence). CDR3 length equals 14 residues. The CDR3 loop reads CASSPFFEEETQYF. CDR3 bases: TGTGCCAGCAGCCCCTTTTTCGAAGAAGAGACCCAGTACTTC.

The sample holds a few counts of this clonotype. The V gene is TRBV29-1, the J gene TRBJ2-4; the D gene could be TRBD1 or TRBD2 (5 bases each). V shed 4 bases and J shed 6 bases, with 7 bases lying between them. The germline CDR1 and CDR2 sequences are SQVTM and ANQGSEA. The CDR3 is made up of 11 amino acids. This CDR3 is CSVGGGNIQYF. As DNA, the CDR3 is TGCAGCGTTGGTGGGGGAAACATTCAGTACTTC.

This rearrangement joins TRBV9 to TRBJ2-3; TRBD1 matches at 7 bases. CDR3 size: 17 residues. J was trimmed by 4 bases and V by 4 bases; bases with no gene match: 15. Per the germline V gene, CDR1 is SGDLS and CDR2 is YYNGEE. The DNA for the CDR3 is TGTGCCAGCAGCCCCCGACAGGGTCAAGGAATGGCAGATACGCAGTATTTT. Its translation is CASSPRQGQGMADTQYF. Full variable domain (rest looked up from reference TRBV9 and TRBJ2-3): DSGVTQTPKHLITATGQRVTLRCSPRSGDLSVYWYQQSLDQGLQFLIQYYNGEERAKGNILERFSAQQFPDLHSELNLSSLELGDSALYFCASSPRQGQGMADTQYFGPGTRLTVL.

This clonotype was counted between two and nine times. The chain joins TRBV5-1 to TRBJ2-1; 9 bases are shared with TRBD1. The V and J ends lost 4 bases and 14 bases, in that order; junction bases with no gene match: 4. CDR1 SGHRS and CDR2 YFSETQ come from the germline V gene. This CDR3 is 11 amino acids long. CDR3 coding DNA: TGCGCCAGCAGCACCGGGACAGGGAAGTTCTTC. Amino acids: CASSTGTGKFF.

This clonotype has a handful of counts. The V gene is TRBV10-3, the J gene TRBJ2-3, with D possibly matching TRBD1 (6 bases). CDR1 ENHRY and CDR2 SYGVKD come from the germline V gene. The CDR3 is 14 residues long. The V gene lost 6 bases and the J gene lost 4 bases, with 14 bases spanning the gap. The CDR3 sequence is CAIRRQDGPDTQYF. The CDR3 region has the DNA TGTGCCATCAGACGACAGGACGGCCCAGATACGCAGTATTTT.

The gene calls are TRBV7-9 and TRBJ2-5; TRBD2 is a possible D gene (7 bases). Germline assignment: CDR1 SEHNR and CDR2 FQNEAQ (reference sequence). V was trimmed by 7 bases and J by 11 bases, leaving 26 bases between them. CDR3 length: 15 residues. CDR3 loop: CASTRGAIVAGEQYF. CDR3 DNA: TGTGCCAGCACCCGGGGGGCTATAGTGGCTGGGGAGCAGTACTTC. The full variable domain, with the rest looked up from reference TRBV7-9 and TRBJ2-5, is DTGVSQNPRHKITKRGQNVTFRCDPISEHNRLYWYRQTLGQGPEFLTYFQNEAQLEKSRLLSDRFSAERPKGSFSTLEIQRTEQGDSAMYLCASTRGAIVAGEQYFGPGTRLLVL.

The chain employs TRBV20-1 and TRBJ2-7; 7 bases align to TRBD2. The CDR3 has 15 amino acids. Germline V gene lookup returns CDR1 DFQATT and CDR2 SNEGSKA (reference sequence). V trimming: 0 bases; J trimming: 2 bases; junction bases outside the gene matches: 7. The CDR3 DNA reads TGCAGTGCTAGAGAAATTAGCGGGCGCACCTACGAGCAGTACTTC. Translation gives CSAREISGRTYEQYF.

This chain links TRBV4-1 with TRBJ2-4, with D perhaps TRBD1 (5 bases). Germline assignment: CDR1 MGHRA and CDR2 YSYEKL. The CDR3 spans 16 residues. The ends were cut back, 2 bases at V and 6 bases at J, with 17 bases in the middle. The CDR3 here is CASSQPSAGLGNIQYF. In nucleotides, the CDR3 is TGCGCCAGCAGCCAACCCTCGGCAGGGCTGGGAAACATTCAGTACTTC.

This rearrangement joins TRBV5-6 to TRBJ1-4, with 8 bases lining up with TRBD1. This CDR3 spans 15 amino acids. With V trimmed by 0 bases and J by 10 bases, 8 bases remained unmatched. Germline assignment: CDR1 SGHDT and CDR2 YYEEEE. The CDR3 nucleotides are TGTGCCAGCAGCTTGGGCGCAGGGGGCCAGGGAAAACTGTTTTTT. Translation: CASSLGAGGQGKLFF. The complete variable domain, with remaining parts taken from reference TRBV5-6 and TRBJ1-4, reads DAGVTQSPTHLIKTRGQQVTLRCSPKSGHDTVSWYQQALGQGPQFIFQYYEEEERQRGNFPDRFSGHQFPNYSSELNVNALLLGDSALYLCASSLGAGGQGKLFFGSGTQLSVL.